This is a list of T cell receptor beta chains from one sample in a study of control samples from healthy donors and cancer patients. Sequencing used immunoSEQ multiplex PCR; TCRdb keeps in-frame clones, though not all of them. The sample has more than 140,000 clones, roughly 89% seen once; the top ten hold more than 6.5%. The sample taken for sequencing was blood. Receptor source: a man aged 18 to 29 in good health. Each CDR3 is given without its conserved first and last residue. The order of the fields is V gene, D gene, CDR3 protein. D genes are given only for firm matches.

TRBV7-3 | . | ASSLGGRLDSPLH
TRBV2 | . | ASSSVGIDGYT
TRBV4-1 | TRBD2 | ASSWTSGGGTDTQY
TRBV10-1 | TRBD1 | ASLFGDRALSYEQY
TRBV9 | TRBD2 | ASSVRGDQYNEQF
TRBV5-6 | . | ASRFGADTQY
TRBV4-1 | . | ASSQVGQRGEPQH
TRBV19 | . | ASTGARPYEQY
TRBV7-2 | TRBD1 | ASSGQGGSYTEAF
TRBV7-3 | . | ASSLRTSATDTQY